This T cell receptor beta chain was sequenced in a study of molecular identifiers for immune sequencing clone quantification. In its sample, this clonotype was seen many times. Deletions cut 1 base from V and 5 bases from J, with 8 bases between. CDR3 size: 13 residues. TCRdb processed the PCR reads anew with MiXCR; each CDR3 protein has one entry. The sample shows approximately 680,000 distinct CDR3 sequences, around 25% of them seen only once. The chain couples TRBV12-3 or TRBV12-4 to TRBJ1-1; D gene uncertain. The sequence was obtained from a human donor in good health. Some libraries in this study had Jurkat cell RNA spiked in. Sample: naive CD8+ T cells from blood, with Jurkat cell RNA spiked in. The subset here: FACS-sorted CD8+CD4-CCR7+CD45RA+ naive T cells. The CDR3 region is CASSLGIRTEAFF. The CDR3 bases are TGTGCCAGCAGTTTAGGCATCAGGACTGAAGCTTTCTTT.